This entry lists 22 T cell receptor beta chains sequenced from one sample in a study of shared T cell receptors in the human thymus. Measured with immunoSEQ multiplex PCR; TCRdb has only the in-frame clones, and not every one. The repertoire consists of 600,000 or so clones, with 87% occurring once and the leading ten covering 0.009% to 0.0095%. The data also belong to a second study, concerning human thymus T cells.

The sequenced sample was thymocytes. All receptors come from a boy under two years old with a congenital heart defect.

V is TRBV6-1 and J is TRBJ2-7, with 7 bases aligning to TRBD1. Germline lookup yields CDR1 MNHNS and CDR2 SASEGT. The CDR3 is made up of 16 amino acids. The trim removed 3 bases at V and 0 bases at J, leaving 8 bases unmatched. CDR3 region: CASSDVGQSSSYEQYF. The CDR3 DNA reads TGTGCCAGCAGTGACGTGGGACAGTCAAGCTCCTACGAGCAGTACTTC.

The V call is TRBV4-1, the J call TRBJ1-1, with TRBD1 matching over 7 bases. This CDR3 has 15 amino acids. CDR1 is MGHRA, CDR2 YSYEKL, per germline. With 1 base clipped from V and 5 bases from J, the junction kept 7 bases outside the gene matches. The CDR3 region has the DNA TGCGCCAGCAGCCAAGTTTATCAGGGGGTGACTGAAGCTTTCTTT. Its translation is CASSQVYQGVTEAFF.

The chain has TRBV11-2 and TRBJ2-1, with 11 positions matching TRBD1. The CDR3 is made up of 15 amino acids. Germline trimming cut 5 bases from V and 5 bases from J; bases unmatched to any gene: 5. The germline V gene has CDR1 SGHAT and CDR2 FQNNGV. The CDR3: CASSDRDRGDNEQFF. The CDR3 DNA reads as TGTGCCAGCAGCGACCGGGACAGGGGGGACAATGAGCAGTTCTTC.

The genes are TRBV28 and TRBJ1-3, with D unclear. With 6 bases removed from V and 3 bases from J, the gap between germline ends came to 15 bases. The CDR3 covers 15 residues. Germline values: CDR1 MDHEN, CDR2 SYDVKM. The CDR3 protein is CASSLPRLFGNTIYF. For the CDR3, the DNA is TGTGCCAGCAGCTTACCTCGACTTTTTGGAAACACCATATATTTT. Full variable domain (rest looked up from reference TRBV28 and TRBJ1-3): DVKVTQSSRYLVKRTGEKVFLECVQDMDHENMFWYRQDPGLGLRLIYFSYDVKMKEKGDIPEGYSVSREKKERFSLILESASTNQTSMYLCASSLPRLFGNTIYFGEGSWLTVV.

The chain joins TRBV6-5 to TRBJ2-1, with 8 nucleotides matching TRBD2. The junction had 10 bases not matched to a gene; V was cut back by 8 bases and J by 7 bases. CDR1 is MNHEY and CDR2 is SVGAGI in the germline V gene. There are 14 residues in the CDR3. The CDR3 DNA is TGTGCCAGCCTAAGTGGGCGGGGGGTGAATGAGCAGTTCTTC. Protein product: CASLSGRGVNEQFF.

This chain links TRBV29-1 with TRBJ2-5, with 8 bases aligning to TRBD2. Germline V gives CDR1 SQVTM, CDR2 ANQGSEA. Unmatched junction bases numbered 15, after V lost 1 base and J lost 5 bases. This CDR3 comprises 17 residues. CDR3: CSVEGGRGAKSGETQYF. CDR3 DNA: TGCAGCGTTGAAGGTGGGCGGGGGGCCAAATCGGGGGAGACCCAGTACTTC. Combining the CDR3 with reference TRBV29-1 and TRBJ2-5 gives the whole variable domain SAVISQKPSRDICQRGTSLTIQCQVDSQVTMMFWYRQQPGQSLTLIATANQGSEATYESGFVIDKFPISRPNLTFSTLTVSNMSPEDSSIYLCSVEGGRGAKSGETQYFGPGTRLLVL.

The chain has TRBV6-1 and TRBJ1-6; D is possibly TRBD1 (6 bases). Germline CDR1 and CDR2: MNHNS and SASEGT. The V and J ends lost 1 base and 7 bases respectively, with 11 bases between them. This CDR3 is built from 15 residues. CDR3 loop: CASSEGRGDNSPLHF. CDR3 DNA: TGTGCCAGCAGTGAAGGCAGGGGAGACAATTCACCCCTCCACTTT.

The genes are TRBV29-1 and TRBJ2-1; no reliable D call. The V gene's germline CDR1 is SQVTM and CDR2 ANQGSEA. The CDR3 extends over 12 amino acids. V shed 7 bases and J shed 6 bases, with 13 bases lying between them. The CDR3 DNA follows: TGCAGCGCTTTTCGACTGCGCAATGAGCAGTTCTTC. As protein: CSAFRLRNEQFF.

The genes are TRBV5-5 and TRBJ1-1; D not certain. The CDR3 is 12 residues long. CDR1 and CDR2 (germline): SGHKS, YYEKEE (reference sequence). Trimming took off 5 bases at V and 4 bases at J, with 9 bases between the two ends. Written as DNA, the CDR3 is TGTGCCAGCAGTACGACGGGCACTGAAGCTTTCTTT. This gives the protein CASSTTGTEAFF.

In DNA form, the CDR3 reads TGTGCCAGCAGCCAGCGGGGGCGCGTGAACACTGAAGCTTTCTTT. As protein: CASSQRGRVNTEAFF. The J gene is TRBJ1-1, the V gene TRBV14, with a weak D call TRBD1 (6 bases). The CDR3 spans 15 residues. CDR1 is SGHDN and CDR2 is FVKESK in the germline V gene. Trimming took 3 bases from V and 0 from J, leaving 11 bases between them.

The chain is built from TRBV30 and TRBJ1-2; no clear D gene. This CDR3 region has 13 residues. The ends were cut back, 4 bases at V and 7 bases at J, with 16 bases in the middle. CDR1 is GTSNPN and CDR2 is SVGIG in the germline V gene (reference sequence). CDR3 DNA sequence: TGTGCCTGGATTCAATCGAGATGGTCTGGCTACACCTTC. This codes for CAWIQSRWSGYTF.

This chain connects TRBV2 to TRBJ2-7; tentatively, D is TRBD2 (6 bases). Per the germline V gene, CDR1 is SNHLY and CDR2 is FYNNEI. This CDR3 spans 14 amino acids. Trimming removed 10 bases from V and 2 bases from J, with 18 bases in between. CDR3 sequence (DNA): TGTGCCACCGATCGGTCGGGAGAGACCTACGAGCAGTACTTC. Protein sequence: CATDRSGETYEQYF.

This chain connects TRBV14 to TRBJ2-1; TRBD2 agrees at 14 bases. The V gene end was trimmed by 2 bases and the J gene end by 8 bases; junction bases not matched to a gene: 5. The germline V gene has CDR1 SGHDN and CDR2 FVKESK. CDR3 length: 16 residues. The CDR3 region is CASSQSTSGRAHEQFF. CDR3 DNA sequence: TGTGCCAGCAGCCAATCGACTAGCGGGAGGGCCCATGAGCAGTTCTTC.

This chain connects TRBV14 to TRBJ2-3; 12 bases align to TRBD2. CDR1 and CDR2 (germline): SGHDN, FVKESK. The CDR3 spans 20 residues. V lost 0 bases and J lost 3; bases outside the gene matches: 13. This CDR3 is CASSQDPPSGRGGHTDTQYF. The DNA for the CDR3 is TGTGCCAGCAGCCAAGATCCCCCTAGCGGGAGGGGTGGCCATACAGATACGCAGTATTTT.

V is TRBV15 and J is TRBJ1-3; D gene uncertain. CDR1 is LNHNV, CDR2 YYDKDF, per germline (reference sequence). Trimming took 5 bases from V and 2 from J, leaving 16 bases between them. CDR3 length: 16 residues. The CDR3 DNA follows: TGTGCCACCAGCCGCCCCCCGGAGGGAACTGGAAACACCATATATTTT. Its protein product is CATSRPPEGTGNTIYF.

The chain couples TRBV27 to TRBJ2-3; 9 bases match TRBD2. The CDR3 totals 17 residues. In germline, CDR1 is MNHEY, CDR2 SMNVEV (reference sequence). J gave up 3 bases and V 5 bases, and 12 bases lay outside the gene matches. CDR3 in DNA: TGTGCCAGCAGTATCTCTCGGACTAGCGATGGAACAGATACGCAGTATTTT. This sequence encodes CASSISRTSDGTDTQYF.

The V and J genes are TRBV28 and TRBJ2-5, with 11 bases aligning to TRBD1. The trim removed 6 bases at V and 5 bases at J, leaving 17 bases unmatched. This CDR3 is built from 18 residues. CDR1 MDHEN and CDR2 SYDVKM come from the germline V gene. The CDR3 DNA is TGTGCCAGCAGCTTAACGGCGGAGGACAGGGGGCTTTCGGAGACCCAGTACTTC. Protein: CASSLTAEDRGLSETQYF.

This CDR3 reads CASSQVFNSGIYEQYF. CDR3 DNA: TGTGCCAGCAGCCAAGTTTTTAATAGCGGGATTTACGAGCAGTACTTC. V is TRBV14 and J is TRBJ2-7, with 8 bases aligning to TRBD2. The junction had 9 bases not matched to a gene; V was cut back by 1 base and J by 4 bases. Looked up from germline, CDR1 is SGHDN and CDR2 is FVKESK. This CDR3 is 16 amino acids long. Together with reference TRBV14 and TRBJ2-7, the CDR3 gives the full variable domain: EAGVTQFPSHSVIEKGQTVTLRCDPISGHDNLYWYRRVMGKEIKFLLHFVKESKQDESGMPNNRFLAERTGGTYSTLKVQPAELEDSGVYFCASSQVFNSGIYEQYFGPGTRLTVT.

This chain joins TRBV7-2 and TRBJ1-2; 7 positions match TRBD1. The V and J ends lost 6 bases and 4 bases, in that order; junction bases with no gene match: 11. Looked up from germline, CDR1 is SGHTA and CDR2 is FQGNSA. The CDR3 is 15 amino acids. This CDR3 reads CASSSKGGRPYGYTF. In nucleotides, the CDR3 is TGTGCCAGCAGTTCAAAAGGGGGCAGACCCTATGGCTACACCTTC. The variable domain in full, completed from reference TRBV7-2 and TRBJ1-2, reads GAGVSQSPSNKVTEKGKDVELRCDPISGHTALYWYRQSLGQGLEFLIYFQGNSAPDKSGLPSDRFSAERTGGSVSTLTIQRTQQEDSAVYLCASSSKGGRPYGYTFGSGTRLTVV.

V gene TRBV4-3 combines with J gene TRBJ1-3; D is possibly TRBD1 (5 bases). Between the trimmed V and J ends, which lost 3 bases and 8 bases, there was a span of 11 bases. Germline V gene sequence: CDR1 LGHNA, CDR2 YSLEER. The length of the CDR3 is 13 residues. DNA of the CDR3: TGCGCCAGCAGCCATGACGGGGGGGACACCATATATTTT. Translated, it gives CASSHDGGDTIYF.

The chain combines TRBV27 with TRBJ2-1; 7 bases are shared with TRBD1. The CDR3 is 16 amino acids. CDR1 and CDR2 (germline): MNHEY, SMNVEV (reference sequence). V shed 5 bases, J shed 3 bases, and the junction held 10 bases outside the gene matches. CDR3 sequence reads: CASSPRTGQDYNEQFF. The CDR3 DNA sequence: TGTGCCAGCAGTCCAAGGACAGGTCAGGACTACAATGAGCAGTTCTTC.

This clone was counted a single time. This chain uses TRBV2 with TRBJ2-1; 10 bases match TRBD2. The J segment lost 8 bases and the V segment lost 7 bases, leaving 14 bases of the junction unmatched. CDR3 length: 16 amino acids. Germline lookup yields CDR1 SNHLY and CDR2 FYNNEI. Here the CDR3 DNA reads TGTGCCAGCACCTCCGGCAGGGAGCGGGGGGGAGATGAGCAGTTCTTC. Its translation is CASTSGRERGGDEQFF. Supplemented by reference TRBV2 and TRBJ2-1, the full variable domain reads EPEVTQTPSHQVTQMGQEVILRCVPISNHLYFYWYRQILGQKVEFLVSFYNNEISEKSEIFDDQFSVERPDGSNFTLKIRSTKLEDSAMYFCASTSGRERGGDEQFFGPGTRLTVL.